The 20 T cell receptor beta chains below all came from one sample that was sequenced in a study of cytomegalovirus exposure and HLA in healthy donors. Researchers ran the PCR with 60 Vbeta and 13 Jbeta primers. The protocol was immunoSEQ multiplex PCR, while the TCRdb copy is restricted to in-frame clones and leaves out a portion. Counted here are roughly 200,000 clones, 80% to 90% occurring once; the ten biggest clones make up around 1%. Sequenced material: PBMCs. Receptors originate from a woman in her late teens or twenties in good health and CMV-seronegative.

The chain recombines TRBV6-5 with TRBJ2-7; 13 positions match TRBD2. From germline, CDR1 is MNHEY and CDR2 SVGAGI. Unmatched junction bases numbered 4, after V lost 5 bases and J lost 3 bases. The CDR3 loop spans 15 amino acids. The CDR3 here is CASSAGLAGLYEQYF. DNA of the CDR3: TGTGCCAGCAGTGCGGGACTAGCGGGACTCTACGAGCAGTACTTC.

The chain recombines TRBV11-3 with TRBJ1-1, with D unclear. The length of the CDR3 is 14 residues. The germline V and J ends were trimmed by 7 bases and 3 bases, with 15 bases remaining between them. The germline CDR1 and CDR2 sequences are SGHNT and YENEEA. CDR3 sequence reads: CASTSVEAYTEAFF. As DNA, the CDR3 is TGTGCCAGCACCTCGGTCGAGGCCTACACTGAAGCTTTCTTT. The full variable domain, with the rest looked up from reference TRBV11-3 and TRBJ1-1, is EAGVVQSPRYKIIEKKQPVAFWCNPISGHNTLYWYLQNLGQGPELLIRYENEEAVDDSQLPKDRFSAERLKGVDSTLKIQPAELGDSAVYLCASTSVEAYTEAFFGQGTRLTVV.

This chain joins TRBV29-1 and TRBJ1-1; D possibly corresponds to TRBD1 (5 bases). Germline CDR1 and CDR2: SQVTM and ANQGSEA. There are 14 residues in the CDR3. Trimming pared 7 bases from V and 1 base from J, leaving 16 bases between. In DNA, the CDR3 is TGCAGCGGGCACTCGGACATTAAGAACACTGAAGCTTTCTTT. Residues: CSGHSDIKNTEAFF.

The chain is built from TRBV4-2 and TRBJ2-7; 10 bases line up with TRBD2. This CDR3 contains 15 residues. With V trimmed by 0 bases and J by 5 bases, 4 bases remained unmatched. The germline gives CDR1 LGHNA, CDR2 YNFKEQ. The CDR3 is CASSQETSGFNEQYF. The CDR3 DNA reads TGTGCCAGCAGCCAAGAGACTAGCGGGTTCAACGAGCAGTACTTC.

This clone appeared a few times. The chain recombines TRBV6-5 with TRBJ2-2; 9 positions agree with TRBD1. The germline V gene encodes CDR1 MNHEY and CDR2 SVGAGI. This CDR3 region has 15 residues. The V and J ends lost 0 bases and 6 bases, in that order; junction bases with no gene match: 2. The DNA for the CDR3 is TGTGCCAGCAGTTACTCGACAGGGGGGGCCGGGGAGCTGTTTTTT. This sequence encodes CASSYSTGGAGELFF.

The V gene is TRBV6-7, the J gene TRBJ2-7, with 11 positions matching TRBD2. TRBV6-7 is marked as an open reading frame, function uncertain. The CDR3 length is 17 residues. Germline trimming cut 2 bases from V and 6 bases from J; bases unmatched to any gene: 12. The CDR3 loop is CASSYRGLAVVFTEQYF. The CDR3, as DNA: TGTGCCAGCAGTTACCGGGGACTAGCGGTGGTCTTCACCGAGCAGTACTTC.

This clone was seen once. The J gene is TRBJ2-1, the V gene TRBV5-5; 10 nucleotides match TRBD2. The V segment lost 2 bases and the J segment 5 bases; nucleotides outside the gene matches: 13. Germline CDR1 SGHKS, CDR2 YYEKEE (reference sequence). The CDR3 totals 18 residues. The chain's CDR3 is CASSFEAGGPWVDNEQFF. CDR3 DNA sequence: TGTGCCAGCAGCTTCGAAGCGGGAGGGCCGTGGGTCGACAATGAGCAGTTCTTC.

The chain carries TRBV27 and TRBJ2-7, with 9 bases that match TRBD1. V gave up 0 bases and J gave up 4 bases; unmatched junction bases: 10. The CDR3 contains 17 residues. The germline V gene encodes CDR1 MNHEY and CDR2 SMNVEV (reference sequence). The CDR3 DNA reads TGTGCCAGCAGTTTATCGGCCGGGACAGGGAATCTATACGAGCAGTACTTC. Translation: CASSLSAGTGNLYEQYF.

This sequence joins TRBV7-2 and TRBJ2-1; maybe TRBD2 (6 bases). The germline gives CDR1 SGHTA, CDR2 FQGNSA. V was shortened by 1 base and J by 8 bases, with 12 bases between the two germline ends. CDR3 length: 14 amino acids. The CDR3 DNA sequence: TGTGCCAGCAGCTTAGAGGTAGGGAGGCATGAGCAGTTCTTC. It specifies CASSLEVGRHEQFF.

CDR3 protein: CASSGSSAWSSTGELFF. CDR3 DNA: TGTGCCAGCAGTGGATCTAGCGCTTGGAGTTCCACCGGGGAGCTGTTTTTT. The gene calls are TRBV2 and TRBJ2-2; TRBD2 is a possible D gene (6 bases). V lost 4 bases and J 4 bases, leaving 19 bases between the germline ends. CDR1 is SNHLY and CDR2 is FYNNEI in the germline V gene. This CDR3 is built from 17 residues.

The V gene is TRBV19, the J gene TRBJ1-1; D uncertain. The CDR3 is made up of 13 amino acids. V lost 0 bases to trimming and J lost 7 bases, with 9 bases between them. Looked up from germline, CDR1 is LNHDA and CDR2 is SQIVND (reference sequence). The CDR3: CASSIDGEGEAFF. The DNA for the CDR3 is TGTGCCAGTAGTATAGATGGGGAGGGTGAAGCTTTCTTT.

The count of this clone is one. This chain joins TRBV7-9 and TRBJ2-5; possible D gene TRBD2, 6 bases. Germline V gives CDR1 SEHNR, CDR2 FQNEAQ (reference sequence). Trimming removed 5 bases from V and 5 bases from J, with 15 bases in between. This CDR3 contains 14 residues. CDR3 sequence: CASSQGLLQETQYF. As DNA, the CDR3 is TGTGCCAGCAGCCAGGGACTTCTCCAGGAGACCCAGTACTTC.

V gene TRBV6-1 combines with J gene TRBJ2-5, with D tentatively TRBD2 (6 bases). The CDR3 totals 13 residues. CDR1 MNHNS and CDR2 SASEGT come from the germline V gene. The V and J ends lost 6 bases and 4 bases respectively, with 12 bases between them. CDR3 in DNA: TGTGCCAGCAGCGGAGGGGAGCGAGAGACCCAGTACTTC. The encoded protein is CASSGGERETQYF.

CDR3: CASSLVLGGEAFF. The CDR3 bases are TGTGCCAGCAGCTTAGTTCTAGGGGGTGAAGCTTTCTTT. The chain is built from TRBV11-2 and TRBJ1-1; a possible D gene is TRBD1 (6 bases). CDR3 length equals 13 residues. V was pared by 1 base and J by 7 bases, with 10 bases between. Germline-derived CDR1 and CDR2 are SGHAT and FQNNGV.

The rearrangement links TRBV5-4 to TRBJ2-3; 13 nucleotides match TRBD2. V trimming: 5 bases; J trimming: 5 bases; junction bases outside the gene matches: 8. The length of the CDR3 is 16 residues. Germline V gene lookup returns CDR1 SGHNT and CDR2 YYREEE (reference sequence). The CDR3 protein is CASRSLAGGLKDTQYF. The CDR3 DNA reads as TGTGCCAGCAGATCACTAGCGGGGGGGCTCAAAGATACGCAGTATTTT.

This clone appeared once. The chain has TRBV7-2 and TRBJ2-5, with a possible D match to TRBD1 (7 bases). CDR3 length: 14 amino acids. Germline loops: CDR1 SGHTA, CDR2 FQGNSA. Between the trimmed V and J ends, which lost 8 bases and 6 bases, there was a span of 19 bases. Here the CDR3 DNA reads TGTGCCAGCTTTATTGTGGAGGGGGCGAAGACCCAGTACTTC. Encoded protein: CASFIVEGAKTQYF.

The rearrangement joins TRBV27 to TRBJ2-7; perhaps TRBD2 as D (5 bases). Per the germline V gene, CDR1 is MNHEY and CDR2 is SMNVEV (reference sequence). This CDR3 spans 16 amino acids. V was trimmed by 3 bases and J by 3 bases, leaving 18 bases between them. The CDR3 sequence: CASSFSSGNSLYEQYF. CDR3 DNA sequence: TGTGCCAGCAGTTTTTCCTCGGGAAACTCACTCTACGAGCAGTACTTC.

The chain has TRBV10-1 and TRBJ2-3, with D perhaps TRBD2 (6 bases). V lost 2 bases to trimming and J lost 5 bases, with 8 bases between them. The CDR3 is made up of 13 amino acids. Looked up from germline, CDR1 is WNHNN and CDR2 is SYGVQD (reference sequence). CDR3 loop: CASSEGGGDTQYF. In nucleotides, the CDR3 is TGCGCCAGCAGTGAGGGGGGAGGAGATACGCAGTATTTT.

The sample holds a few counts of this clone. The chain employs TRBV9 and TRBJ2-1; 11 bases fit TRBD2. Unmatched junction bases numbered 9, after V lost 3 bases and J lost 4 bases. The CDR3 loop spans 17 amino acids. In germline, CDR1 is SGDLS, CDR2 YYNGEE. The CDR3 spells CASSARLAGYSYNEQFF. For the CDR3, the DNA is TGTGCCAGCAGCGCAAGACTAGCGGGGTATTCTTACAATGAGCAGTTCTTC.

This chain's CDR3 is CASSLLSPGRDEQFF. The DNA of the CDR3 is TGTGCCAGCAGCTTACTTAGTCCGGGTCGGGATGAGCAGTTCTTC. This sequence joins TRBV7-9 and TRBJ2-1; D is unclear. Trimming pared 2 bases from V and 8 bases from J, leaving 16 bases between. CDR3 length equals 15 residues. CDR1 and CDR2 from the germline V gene are SEHNR and FQNEAQ (reference sequence).